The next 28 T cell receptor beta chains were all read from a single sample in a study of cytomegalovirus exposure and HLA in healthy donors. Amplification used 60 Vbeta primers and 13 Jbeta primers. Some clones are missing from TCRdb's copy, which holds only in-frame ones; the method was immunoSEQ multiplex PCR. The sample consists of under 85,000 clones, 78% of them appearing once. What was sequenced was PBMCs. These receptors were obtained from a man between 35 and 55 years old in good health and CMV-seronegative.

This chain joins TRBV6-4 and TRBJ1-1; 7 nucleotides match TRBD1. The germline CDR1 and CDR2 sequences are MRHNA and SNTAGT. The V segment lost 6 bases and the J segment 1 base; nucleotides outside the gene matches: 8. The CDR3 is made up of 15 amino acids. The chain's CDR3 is CASRPNRGGNTEAFF. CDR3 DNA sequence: TGTGCCAGCAGACCAAACAGGGGTGGGAACACTGAAGCTTTCTTT.

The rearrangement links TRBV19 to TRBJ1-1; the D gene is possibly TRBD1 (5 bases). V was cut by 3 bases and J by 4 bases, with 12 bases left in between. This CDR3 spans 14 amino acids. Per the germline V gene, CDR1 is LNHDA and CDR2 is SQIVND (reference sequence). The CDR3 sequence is CASSIAGGGTEAFF. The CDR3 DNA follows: TGTGCCAGTAGTATCGCGGGCGGGGGCACTGAAGCTTTCTTT.

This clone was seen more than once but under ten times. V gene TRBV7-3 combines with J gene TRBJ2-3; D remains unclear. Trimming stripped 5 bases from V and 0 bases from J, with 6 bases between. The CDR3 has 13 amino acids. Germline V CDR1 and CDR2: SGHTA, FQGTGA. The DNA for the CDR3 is TGTGCCAGCAGCGGTACTAGCACAGATACGCAGTATTTT. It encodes CASSGTSTDTQYF.

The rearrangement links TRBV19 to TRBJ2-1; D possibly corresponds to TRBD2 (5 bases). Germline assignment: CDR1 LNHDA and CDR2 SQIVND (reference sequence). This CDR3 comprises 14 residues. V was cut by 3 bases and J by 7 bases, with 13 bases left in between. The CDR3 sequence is CASSIERPWNEQFF. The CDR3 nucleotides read TGTGCCAGTAGTATCGAGCGGCCCTGGAATGAGCAGTTCTTC.

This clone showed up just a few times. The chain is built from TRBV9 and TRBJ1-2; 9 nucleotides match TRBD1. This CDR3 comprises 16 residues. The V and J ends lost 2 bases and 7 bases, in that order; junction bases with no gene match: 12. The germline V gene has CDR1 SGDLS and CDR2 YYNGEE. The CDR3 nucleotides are TGTGCCAGCAGCGTCTTGGGGGAACAGGGGGCGCGTGGCTACACCTTC. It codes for CASSVLGEQGARGYTF.

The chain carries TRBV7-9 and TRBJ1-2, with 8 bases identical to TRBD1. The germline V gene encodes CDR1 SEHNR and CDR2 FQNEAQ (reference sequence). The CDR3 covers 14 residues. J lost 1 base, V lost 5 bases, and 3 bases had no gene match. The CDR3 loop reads CASSRTGNNYGYTF. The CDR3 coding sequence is TGTGCCAGCAGCCGGACAGGGAATAACTATGGCTACACCTTC.

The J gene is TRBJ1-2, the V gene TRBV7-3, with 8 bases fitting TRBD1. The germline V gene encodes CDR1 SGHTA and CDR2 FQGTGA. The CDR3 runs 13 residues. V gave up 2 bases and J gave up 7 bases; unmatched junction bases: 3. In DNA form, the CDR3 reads TGTGCCAGCAGCTTAGACAGGGGTCTTGGCTACACCTTC. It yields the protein CASSLDRGLGYTF.

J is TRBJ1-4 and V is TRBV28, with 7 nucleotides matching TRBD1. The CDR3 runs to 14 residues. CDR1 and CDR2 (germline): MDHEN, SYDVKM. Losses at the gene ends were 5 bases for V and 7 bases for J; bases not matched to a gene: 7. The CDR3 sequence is CASSRPGTAEKLFF. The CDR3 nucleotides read TGTGCCAGCAGTAGGCCTGGGACAGCTGAAAAACTGTTTTTT. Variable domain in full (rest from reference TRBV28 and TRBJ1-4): DVKVTQSSRYLVKRTGEKVFLECVQDMDHENMFWYRQDPGLGLRLIYFSYDVKMKEKGDIPEGYSVSREKKERFSLILESASTNQTSMYLCASSRPGTAEKLFFGSGTQLSVL.

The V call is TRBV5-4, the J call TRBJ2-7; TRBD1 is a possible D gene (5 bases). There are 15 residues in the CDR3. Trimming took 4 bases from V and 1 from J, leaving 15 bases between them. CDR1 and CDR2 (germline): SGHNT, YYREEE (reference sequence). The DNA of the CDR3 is TGTGCCAGCAGCCCGGTGGCAGGGAAGTCCTACGAGCAGTACTTC. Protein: CASSPVAGKSYEQYF. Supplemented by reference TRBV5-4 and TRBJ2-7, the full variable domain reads ETGVTQSPTHLIKTRGQQVTLRCSSQSGHNTVSWYQQALGQGPQFIFQYYREEENGRGNFPPRFSGLQFPNYSSELNVNALELDDSALYLCASSPVAGKSYEQYFGPGTRLTVT.

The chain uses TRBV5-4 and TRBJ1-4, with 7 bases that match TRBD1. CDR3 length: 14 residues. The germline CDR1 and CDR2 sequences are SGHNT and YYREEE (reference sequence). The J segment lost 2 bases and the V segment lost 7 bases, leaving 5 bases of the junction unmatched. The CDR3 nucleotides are TGTGCCAGCTCCCTAGGGGGCACTAATGAAAAACTGTTTTTT. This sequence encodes CASSLGGTNEKLFF.

CDR3 nucleotide sequence: TGCGCCAGCAGGTACGCATGGGACAACTCCTACGAGCAGTACTTC. It yields the protein CASRYAWDNSYEQYF. J is TRBJ2-7 and V is TRBV5-1; the D gene is possibly TRBD1 (6 bases). The V gene lost 5 bases and the J gene lost 0 bases, with 15 bases spanning the gap. Per germline, CDR1 SGHRS and CDR2 YFSETQ. This CDR3 spans 15 amino acids.

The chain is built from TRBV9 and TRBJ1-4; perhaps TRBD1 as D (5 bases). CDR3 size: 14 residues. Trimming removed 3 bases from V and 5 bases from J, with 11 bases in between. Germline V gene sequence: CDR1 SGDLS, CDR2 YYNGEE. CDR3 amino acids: CASSAGTENEKLFF. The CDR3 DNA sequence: TGTGCCAGCAGCGCCGGGACTGAGAATGAAAAACTGTTTTTT.

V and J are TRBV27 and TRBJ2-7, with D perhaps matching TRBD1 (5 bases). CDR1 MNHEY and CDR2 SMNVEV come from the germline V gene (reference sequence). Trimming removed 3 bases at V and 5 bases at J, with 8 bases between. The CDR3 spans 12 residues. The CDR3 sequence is CASSFAGNEQYF. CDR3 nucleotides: TGTGCCAGCAGTTTTGCAGGGAACGAGCAGTACTTC.

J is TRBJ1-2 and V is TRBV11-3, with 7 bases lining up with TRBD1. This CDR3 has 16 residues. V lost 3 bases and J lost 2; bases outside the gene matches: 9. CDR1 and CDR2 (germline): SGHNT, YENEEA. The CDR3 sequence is CASSFNQGGENYGYTF. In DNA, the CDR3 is TGTGCCAGCAGCTTCAATCAGGGGGGCGAAAACTATGGCTACACCTTC.

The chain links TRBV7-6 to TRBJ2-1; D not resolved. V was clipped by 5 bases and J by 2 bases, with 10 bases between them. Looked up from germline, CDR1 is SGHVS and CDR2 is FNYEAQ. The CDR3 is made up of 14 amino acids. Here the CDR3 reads CASSVQDPYNEQFF. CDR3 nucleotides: TGTGCCAGCAGCGTGCAGGATCCCTACAATGAGCAGTTCTTC.

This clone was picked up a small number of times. The CDR3 here is CASTPGQGARGYTF. DNA for the CDR3: TGTGCCAGCACCCCGGGACAGGGGGCGCGAGGCTACACCTTC. This chain uses TRBV2 with TRBJ1-2, with 12 bases aligning to TRBD1. Germline V lookup: CDR1 SNHLY, CDR2 FYNNEI. The CDR3 runs 14 residues. Unmatched junction bases numbered 8, after V lost 7 bases and J lost 8 bases. Using reference TRBV2 and TRBJ1-2 for the parts outside the CDR3, the full variable domain is EPEVTQTPSHQVTQMGQEVILRCVPISNHLYFYWYRQILGQKVEFLVSFYNNEISEKSEIFDDQFSVERPDGSNFTLKIRSTKLEDSAMYFCASTPGQGARGYTFGSGTRLTVV.

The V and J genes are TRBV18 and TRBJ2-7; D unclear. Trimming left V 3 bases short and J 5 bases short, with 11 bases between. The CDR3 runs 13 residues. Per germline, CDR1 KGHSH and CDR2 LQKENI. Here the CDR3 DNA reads TGTGCCAGCTCACCCCGGTTAGCCGACGAGCAGTACTTC. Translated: CASSPRLADEQYF.

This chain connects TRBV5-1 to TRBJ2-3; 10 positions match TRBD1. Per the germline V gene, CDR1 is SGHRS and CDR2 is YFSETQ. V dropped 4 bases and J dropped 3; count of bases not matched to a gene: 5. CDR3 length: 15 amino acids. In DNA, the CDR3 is TGCGCCAGCAGCCAGGACAGGGGGGCAACAGATACGCAGTATTTT. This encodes CASSQDRGATDTQYF.

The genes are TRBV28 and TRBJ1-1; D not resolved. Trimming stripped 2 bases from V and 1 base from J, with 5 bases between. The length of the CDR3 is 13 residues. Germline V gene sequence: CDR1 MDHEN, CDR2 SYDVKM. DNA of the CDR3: TGTGCCAGCAGTTTAACGAGGAACACTGAAGCTTTCTTT. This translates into CASSLTRNTEAFF.

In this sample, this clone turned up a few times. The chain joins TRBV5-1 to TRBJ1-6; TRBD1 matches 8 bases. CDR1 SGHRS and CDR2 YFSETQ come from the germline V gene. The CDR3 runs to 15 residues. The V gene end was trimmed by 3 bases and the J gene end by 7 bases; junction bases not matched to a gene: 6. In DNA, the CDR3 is TGCGCCAGCAGCTACGGACAGGGCCCCAATTCACCCCTCCACTTT. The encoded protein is CASSYGQGPNSPLHF.

CDR3 region: CASSLNLPGELFF. Written as DNA, the CDR3 is TGTGCCAGTTCCCTAAATTTGCCCGGGGAGCTGTTTTTT. This chain uses TRBV28 with TRBJ2-2; D call uncertain. This CDR3 region has 13 residues. V gave up 9 bases and J gave up 6 bases, with 14 bases separating them. Per the germline V gene, CDR1 is MDHEN and CDR2 is SYDVKM.

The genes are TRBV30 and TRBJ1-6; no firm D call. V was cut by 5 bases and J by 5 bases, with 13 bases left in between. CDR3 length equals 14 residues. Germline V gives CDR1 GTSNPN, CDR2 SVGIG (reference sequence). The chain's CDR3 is CAWQTGSHNSPLHF. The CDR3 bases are TGTGCCTGGCAGACGGGGTCCCATAATTCACCCCTCCACTTT.

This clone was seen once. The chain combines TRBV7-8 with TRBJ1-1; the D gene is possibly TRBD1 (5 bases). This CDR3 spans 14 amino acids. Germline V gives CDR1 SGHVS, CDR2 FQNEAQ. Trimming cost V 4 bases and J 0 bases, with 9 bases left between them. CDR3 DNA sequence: TGTGCCAGCAGCTCCCTGACAGTGAACACTGAAGCTTTCTTT. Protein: CASSSLTVNTEAFF.

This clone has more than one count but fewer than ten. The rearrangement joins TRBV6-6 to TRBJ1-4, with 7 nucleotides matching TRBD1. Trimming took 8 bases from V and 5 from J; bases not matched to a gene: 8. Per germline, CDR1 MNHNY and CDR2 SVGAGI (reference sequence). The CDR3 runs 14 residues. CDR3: CASAESGGNEKLFF. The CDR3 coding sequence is TGTGCCAGCGCGGAATCAGGGGGGAATGAAAAACTGTTTTTT.

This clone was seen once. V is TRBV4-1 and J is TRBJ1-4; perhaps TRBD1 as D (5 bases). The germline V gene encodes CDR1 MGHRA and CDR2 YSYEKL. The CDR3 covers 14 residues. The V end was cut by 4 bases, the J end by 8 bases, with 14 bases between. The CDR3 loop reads CASSREGLREKLFF. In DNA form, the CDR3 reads TGCGCCAGCAGCCGGGAGGGGTTGAGAGAAAAACTGTTTTTT.

CDR3 region: CACKVTHPLTGVGNQPQHF. In nucleotides, the CDR3 is TGTGCCTGTAAAGTAACTCACCCCCTTACAGGGGTTGGGAATCAGCCCCAGCATTTT. This rearrangement joins TRBV30 to TRBJ1-5; TRBD1 aligns across 7 bases. V lost 6 bases, J lost 4 bases, and 24 bases stayed unmatched. The CDR3 is made up of 19 amino acids. The germline CDR1 and CDR2 sequences are GTSNPN and SVGIG (reference sequence).

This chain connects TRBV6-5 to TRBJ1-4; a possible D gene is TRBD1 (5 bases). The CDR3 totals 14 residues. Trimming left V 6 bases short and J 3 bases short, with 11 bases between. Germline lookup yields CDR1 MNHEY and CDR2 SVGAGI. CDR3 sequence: CASRPGYPNEKLFF. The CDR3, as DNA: TGTGCCAGCAGACCAGGGTACCCTAATGAAAAACTGTTTTTT.

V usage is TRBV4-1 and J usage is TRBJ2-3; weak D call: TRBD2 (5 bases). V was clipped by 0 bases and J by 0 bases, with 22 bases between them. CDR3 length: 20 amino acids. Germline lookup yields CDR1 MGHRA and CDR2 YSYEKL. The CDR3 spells CASSQEAEGSRTSSTDTQYF. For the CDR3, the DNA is TGCGCCAGCAGCCAAGAGGCCGAGGGAAGTCGAACTTCTAGCACAGATACGCAGTATTTT.